This TCR beta chain was recovered during a study of blood T cells in healthy people across ages (dated by TCRdb to the mid-2010s). For the wider study: Template switching captured roughly one uniquely barcoded TCR beta cDNA molecule per two T cells in model experiments. To avoid experimental bias, donors of different ages were distributed randomly across sequencing lanes. For two donors (one aged 18 to 29 and one aged 80 or older), the study analyzed two additional independent replicas of 1 million unique cDNA reads from the same blood draw. To track age-related changes in TCR beta repertoire diversity, the study relied on deep sequencing normalized with unique cDNA molecular identifiers. The donors were split into four age groups: young (average around 15 years), middle-aged (around 40), aged (over 55) and long-lived (roughly 77). Points the paper makes about the study in general: Donor CMV infection status was unknown, potentially confounding age-related changes in expanded clonotypes. As age increased, observed TCR beta diversity per million T cells dropped in a roughly linear way, and a significant reduction was already evident by age about 40. A strong correlation was found between observed TCR beta diversity and the percentage of naive T cells measured by flow cytometry. Since profiling was done on bulk unsorted PBMCs, naive and antigen-experienced compartments could not be conclusively compared. Estimates of total diversity based on one million sequenced T cells were considered lower bounds and underestimates. Compared with the aged group, the long-lived group had more naive CD4+ T cells, fewer expanded clones and increased TCR diversity, a pattern suggesting age selection.

To prepare the library, 5' RACE was applied. The sequencing machine was an Illumina HiSeq 2500. A second roughly 6 to 12 cycle PCR used a sample-barcoded 5' primer and a J-beta primer mix. A template-switch 5' adaptor carrying 12 random nucleotides introduced a unique molecular identifier onto each TCR beta cDNA molecule. Each sample yielded at least 3 million CDR3-containing paired-end reads. First-strand cDNA was synthesized from all RNA with the Mint cDNA synthesis kit, primed by a TRBC-specific oligonucleotide. After uracil-DNA glycosylase treatment, a first 18-cycle PCR used universal primers M1SS and BC2_uni_R on all cDNA. For the original study's pipeline: For normalization, 1 million high-quality reads, each with a distinct molecular identifier, were randomly selected from each sample. Instead of being binned into consensus sequences, reads that shared molecular identifiers were thrown out. MiTCR, with a Q25 quality threshold and the strictest error-elimination algorithm, was used for CDR3 identification, clonotype clustering and error correction. A nonparametric unseen species model using Euler transformation provided a lower-bound estimate of total TCR beta diversity. TCRdb itself trimmed the public reads at Q25 with fastp, ran MiXCR and retained productive beta chains. CDR3 protein sequences are deduplicated, and each keeps its most common genes and DNA. Clone size and V and J calls follow TCRdb, not the original study. In all, the sample holds 650,000 to 800,000 distinct CDR3 sequences, and under 45% of those were seen once. Approximately 19% of the sample is in the top ten clones.

The donors were under 40 Caucasian individuals from Russia, aged 6 to 90 years, who were systemically healthy. Each donor gave approximately 9.3 milliliters of peripheral blood, collected into EDTA-treated Vacutainer tubes. Ficoll-Paque density-gradient centrifugation was used to isolate PBMCs, with at least 7 million obtained per sample. Total RNA was extracted from PBMCs with Trizol reagent, with at least 5.5 micrograms obtained per sample. For every donor, an aliquot of PBMCs went through flow cytometry to measure the percentages of naive CD45RAhigh/CD27high T cells. For this clonotype: Its antigen has not been determined. The record has no base qualities; no much larger clone is one base away.

Material for sequencing was blood. This TCR came from a man aged 55-75 years in good health.

For the CDR3, the sequence is CSATPPGLRNTEAFF. The sequenced DNA: TGCAGTGCTACACCTCCGGGACTCAGGAACACTGAAGCTTTCTTT. The chain uses TRBV20-1 and TRBJ1-1; TRBD1 could be the D gene, as 5 bases match. The CDR3 holds 15 amino acids from the cysteine to the phenylalanine. The DNA shown is the 45-base CDR3, in frame from base 1. The germline V gene (reference sequence) supplies CDR1 DFQATT and CDR2 SNEGSKA. V and J lose 4 bases and 1 base, and a span of 16 bases separates them.